The rows below give T cell receptor beta chains drawn from one sample of a study of CD8 T cells in Susac syndrome. MiXCR, run by TCRdb on the immunoSEQ multiplex PCR reads, gives a single entry per CDR3 protein. Of some 400,000 distinct CDR3 sequences listed, approximately 85% are singletons. Input material: CD8+ T cells from PBMCs. The receptors were sampled from a human donor with multiple sclerosis. Both conserved end residues are part of each CDR3. The D gene is left open where the match is weak. A row's size may be missing; if present it is once, few, many or a size class.

>.|.|TRBV6-1|TRBJ1-6
CASLDQSSYNSPLHF
TGTGCCAGCTTAGACCAAAGCTCCTATAATTCACCCCTCCACTTT
>TRBD2|.|TRBV5-1|TRBJ2-5
CASSGQLAGGGETQYF
TGCGCCAGCAGCGGACAATTAGCGGGAGGGGGAGAGACCCAGTACTTC
>.|.|TRBV7-9|TRBJ2-1
CASSRIETYNEQFF
TGTGCCAGCAGCCGCATAGAAACGTACAATGAGCAGTTCTTC
>.|once|TRBV9|TRBJ2-1
CASSGDRDPGGRQFF
TGTGCCAGCAGCGGAGACCGGGACCCGGGCGGTAGGCAGTTCTTC
>.|.|TRBV5-8|TRBJ2-3
CASPVGALSSTDTQYF
TGTGCCAGCCCGGTGGGGGCGCTTTCCAGCACAGATACGCAGTATTTT
>.|.|TRBV14|TRBJ2-5
CASSQGFQETQYF
TGTGCCAGCAGCCAAGGGTTTCAAGAGACCCAGTACTTC
>TRBD1|.|TRBV9|TRBJ1-3
CASSVDRGPTGNTIYF
TGTGCCAGCAGCGTGGACAGGGGGCCTACTGGAAACACCATATATTTT
>TRBD2|.|TRBV5-4|TRBJ2-6
CASSLLGGGVGANVLTF
TGTGCCAGCAGCCTCCTCGGCGGGGGGGTTGGGGCCAACGTCCTGACTTTC
>.|.|TRBV19|TRBJ1-2
CASSIGLGYGYTF
TGTGCCAGTAGTATCGGACTGGGCTATGGCTACACCTTC
>.|.|TRBV2|TRBJ2-3
CASSESAGEDTQYF
TGTGCCAGCAGTGAATCGGCAGGGGAGGATACGCAGTATTTT
>.|.|TRBV28|TRBJ2-7
CASSLRGPLEQYF
TGTGCCAGCAGTTTAAGAGGGCCCCTCGAGCAGTACTTC
>.|.|TRBV6-1|TRBJ1-1
CASSDLLGTEAFF
TGTGCCAGCAGTGATCTCCTGGGGACTGAAGCTTTCTTT
>.|.|TRBV19|TRBJ2-1
CASKRGIAAYNEQFF
TGTGCCAGTAAACGGGGCATAGCGGCCTACAATGAGCAGTTCTTC
>.|.|TRBV3-1|TRBJ2-7
CASSPTGSDEQYF
TGTGCCAGCAGCCCCACAGGGAGCGACGAGCAGTACTTC
>.|few|TRBV5-8|TRBJ1-2
CASSPTGGYGYTF
TGTGCCAGCAGCCCGACAGGCGGCTATGGCTACACCTTC
>.|.|TRBV20-1|TRBJ1-1
CSAAGPMNTEAFF
TGCAGTGCCGCCGGACCTATGAACACTGAAGCTTTCTTT
>.|few|TRBV6-1|TRBJ2-7
CASSEAWASSYEQYF
TGTGCCAGCAGTGAAGCGTGGGCGAGCTCCTACGAGCAGTACTTC
>.|.|TRBV7-2|TRBJ2-7
CASSYQGSYEQYF
TGTGCCAGCAGCTATCAGGGCTCCTACGAGCAGTACTTC
>TRBD1|.|TRBV4-1|TRBJ1-2
CASSQINTDREYTF
TGCGCCAGCAGCCAAATCAATACGGACAGGGAGTACACCTTC
>TRBD1|.|TRBV5-1|TRBJ2-3
CASSLGTGQGTDTQYF
TGCGCCAGCAGCTTGGGGACGGGACAGGGGACAGATACGCAGTATTTT
>.|.|TRBV2|TRBJ2-7
CASTEGDWGAYEQYF
TGTGCCAGCACAGAGGGAGATTGGGGAGCCTACGAGCAGTACTTC
>.|.|TRBV6-6|TRBJ2-7
CASSYVRTETYEQYF
TGTGCCAGCAGTTATGTAAGGACAGAGACCTACGAGCAGTACTTC
>.|.|TRBV19|TRBJ1-1
CASSIVLVGNTEAFF
TGTGCCAGTAGTATAGTCCTAGTGGGGAACACTGAAGCTTTCTTT
>.|.|TRBV6-6|TRBJ1-2
CASSYLNDPDGYTF
TGTGCCAGCAGTTACTTAAACGACCCGGATGGCTACACCTTC
>.|few|TRBV19|TRBJ1-1
CASSPLDRLGTEAFF
TGTGCCAGTAGTCCCCTCGACAGATTGGGCACTGAAGCTTTCTTT
>.|.|TRBV28|TRBJ1-4
CASSFPRTGLKEKLFF
TGTGCCAGCAGTTTCCCCAGGACCGGTTTGAAGGAAAAACTGTTTTTT
>.|.|TRBV7-2|TRBJ1-2
CASSSAFQGGYTF
TGTGCCAGCAGCTCAGCCTTCCAAGGTGGCTACACCTTC
>TRBD2|.|TRBV7-9|TRBJ2-1
CASSEGLAGNEQFF
TGTGCCAGCAGCGAGGGACTAGCGGGAAATGAGCAGTTCTTC
>.|.|TRBV4-1|TRBJ2-1
CASSQENRRPYNEQFF
TGCGCCAGCAGCCAAGAAAACAGAAGGCCCTACAATGAGCAGTTCTTC
>.|.|TRBV4-1|TRBJ2-7
CASSQDPSYIYEQYF
TGCGCCAGCAGCCAAGATCCCAGTTACATCTACGAGCAGTACTTC
>.|.|TRBV4-1|TRBJ1-2
CASSQGGVNYGYTF
TGCGCCAGCAGCCAAGGGGGGGTCAACTATGGCTACACCTTC
>.|.|TRBV29-1|TRBJ2-5
CSVVQGEETQYF
TGCAGCGTCGTACAGGGTGAAGAGACCCAGTACTTC